Below, 2 T cell receptor beta chains from the same sample are listed, as sequenced in a study of T cell repertoires in cytomegalovirus infection. TCRdb re-called the reads through MiXCR, storing one row per CDR3 protein. The repertoire holds some 920,000 distinct CDR3 sequences, with 31% as singletons. Their antigens remain unidentified. The sample in question was cultured CD8+ T cells from PBMCs, obtained from culture after CMV antigen stimulation. All receptors derive from a human donor in good health (CMV status not recorded). Some clones in this sample may be carry-over from other donors' samples.

This clonotype was counted between two and nine times. The chain joins TRBV11-3 to TRBJ2-1; D is possibly TRBD2 (6 bases). Germline V gene data show CDR1 as SGHNT and CDR2 as YENEEA. The CDR3 covers 13 residues. V lost 5 bases and J 6 bases, leaving 11 bases between the germline ends. The CDR3 loop is CASSRGTANEQFF. DNA for the CDR3: TGTGCCAGCAGCAGAGGGACTGCCAATGAGCAGTTCTTC.

A note on this clonotype: Since a much larger clone is just one base distant, this may be a read error. The rearrangement joins TRBV7-8 to TRBJ1-6; 9 bases line up with TRBD1. CDR3 size: 17 residues. CDR1 and CDR2 (germline): SGHVS, FQNEAQ. Trimming cost V 2 bases and J 14 bases; bases outside gene matches: 16. The CDR3 DNA reads as TGTGCCAGCAGCTTACCCCAGACAGGGGGGATTGGAGCAACCCTCCACTTT. It is translated as CASSLPQTGGIGATLHF. The variable domain in full, completed from reference TRBV7-8 and TRBJ1-6, reads GAGVSQSPRYKVAKRGQDVALRCDPISGHVSLFWYQQALGQGPEFLTYFQNEAQLDKSGLPSDRFFAERPEGSVSTLKIQRTQQEDSAVYLCASSLPQTGGIGATLHFGNGTRLTVT.